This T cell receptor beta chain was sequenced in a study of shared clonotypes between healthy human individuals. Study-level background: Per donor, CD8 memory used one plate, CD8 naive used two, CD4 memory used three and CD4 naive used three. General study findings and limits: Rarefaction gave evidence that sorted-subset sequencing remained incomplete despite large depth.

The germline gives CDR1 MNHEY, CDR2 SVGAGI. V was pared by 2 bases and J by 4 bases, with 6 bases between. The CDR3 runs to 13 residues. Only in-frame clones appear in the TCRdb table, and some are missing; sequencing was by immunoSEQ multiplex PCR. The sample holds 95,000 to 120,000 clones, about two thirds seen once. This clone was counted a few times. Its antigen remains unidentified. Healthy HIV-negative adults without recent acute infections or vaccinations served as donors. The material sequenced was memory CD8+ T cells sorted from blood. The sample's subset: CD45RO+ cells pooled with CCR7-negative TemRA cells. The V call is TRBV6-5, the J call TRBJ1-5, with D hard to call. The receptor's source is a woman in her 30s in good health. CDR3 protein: CASSYGQNQPQHF. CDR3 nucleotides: TGTGCCAGCAGTTACGGGCAGAATCAGCCCCAGCATTTT.